This T cell receptor (beta chain) derives from a study of Ad26.COV2.S vaccination and SARS-CoV-2 variants. Turning to the study itself: In the study, Ad26.COV2.S was injected intramuscularly once, or twice 56 days apart.

Treatment noted: 15 to 20 received Ad26.COV2.S at low or high dose, single or two shots; roughly five received placebo; per-sample allocation not given. Sampling happened 63 days after the first vaccine or placebo injection. Germline V gene sequence: CDR1 SGHKS, CDR2 YYEKEE (reference sequence). The CDR3 is 15 amino acids. With 1 base removed from V and 0 bases from J, the gap between germline ends came to 10 bases. The method was immunoSEQ multiplex PCR; TCRdb's version includes in-frame clones alone and lacks a portion of them. The repertoire holds around 420,000 clones, with roughly 90% as singletons.

The sequence derives from a person between 18 and 65 years old who received the Ad26.COV2.S COVID-19 vaccine or a placebo. The chain has TRBV5-5 and TRBJ1-2; D unclear. Material: peripheral blood, obtained in a trial of Ad26.COV2.S vaccine versus placebo. Here the CDR3 DNA reads TGTGCCAGCAGCTTGCGTGGGTCAGCTAACTATGGCTACACCTTC. This translates into CASSLRGSANYGYTF.